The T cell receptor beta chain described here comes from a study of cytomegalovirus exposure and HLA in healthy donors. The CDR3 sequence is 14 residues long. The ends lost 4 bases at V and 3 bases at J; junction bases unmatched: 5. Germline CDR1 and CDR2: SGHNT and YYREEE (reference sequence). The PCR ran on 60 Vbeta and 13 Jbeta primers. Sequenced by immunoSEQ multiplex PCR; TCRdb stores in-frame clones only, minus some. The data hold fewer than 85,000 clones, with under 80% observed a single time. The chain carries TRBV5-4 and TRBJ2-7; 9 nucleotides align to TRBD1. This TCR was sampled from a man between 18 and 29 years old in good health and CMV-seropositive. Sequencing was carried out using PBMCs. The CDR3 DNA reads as TGTGCCAGCAGCCAGGGACAGGGAAACTACGAGCAGTACTTC. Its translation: CASSQGQGNYEQYF.